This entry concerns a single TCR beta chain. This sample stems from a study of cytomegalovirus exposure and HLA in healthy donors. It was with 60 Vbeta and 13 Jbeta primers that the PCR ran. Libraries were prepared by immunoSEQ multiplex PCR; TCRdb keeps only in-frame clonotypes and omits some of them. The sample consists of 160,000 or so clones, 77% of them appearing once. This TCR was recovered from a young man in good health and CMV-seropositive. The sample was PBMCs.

CDR3 sequence: CSGSPRTAGRGNEQFF. In DNA, the CDR3 is TGCAGCGGTTCCCCTCGAACAGCAGGGAGGGGCAATGAGCAGTTCTTC. The V call is TRBV29-1, the J call TRBJ2-1; 7 nucleotides align to TRBD2. V was clipped by 7 bases and J by 6 bases; unmatched bases: 18. This CDR3 spans 16 amino acids. CDR1 is SQVTM, CDR2 ANQGSEA, per germline.